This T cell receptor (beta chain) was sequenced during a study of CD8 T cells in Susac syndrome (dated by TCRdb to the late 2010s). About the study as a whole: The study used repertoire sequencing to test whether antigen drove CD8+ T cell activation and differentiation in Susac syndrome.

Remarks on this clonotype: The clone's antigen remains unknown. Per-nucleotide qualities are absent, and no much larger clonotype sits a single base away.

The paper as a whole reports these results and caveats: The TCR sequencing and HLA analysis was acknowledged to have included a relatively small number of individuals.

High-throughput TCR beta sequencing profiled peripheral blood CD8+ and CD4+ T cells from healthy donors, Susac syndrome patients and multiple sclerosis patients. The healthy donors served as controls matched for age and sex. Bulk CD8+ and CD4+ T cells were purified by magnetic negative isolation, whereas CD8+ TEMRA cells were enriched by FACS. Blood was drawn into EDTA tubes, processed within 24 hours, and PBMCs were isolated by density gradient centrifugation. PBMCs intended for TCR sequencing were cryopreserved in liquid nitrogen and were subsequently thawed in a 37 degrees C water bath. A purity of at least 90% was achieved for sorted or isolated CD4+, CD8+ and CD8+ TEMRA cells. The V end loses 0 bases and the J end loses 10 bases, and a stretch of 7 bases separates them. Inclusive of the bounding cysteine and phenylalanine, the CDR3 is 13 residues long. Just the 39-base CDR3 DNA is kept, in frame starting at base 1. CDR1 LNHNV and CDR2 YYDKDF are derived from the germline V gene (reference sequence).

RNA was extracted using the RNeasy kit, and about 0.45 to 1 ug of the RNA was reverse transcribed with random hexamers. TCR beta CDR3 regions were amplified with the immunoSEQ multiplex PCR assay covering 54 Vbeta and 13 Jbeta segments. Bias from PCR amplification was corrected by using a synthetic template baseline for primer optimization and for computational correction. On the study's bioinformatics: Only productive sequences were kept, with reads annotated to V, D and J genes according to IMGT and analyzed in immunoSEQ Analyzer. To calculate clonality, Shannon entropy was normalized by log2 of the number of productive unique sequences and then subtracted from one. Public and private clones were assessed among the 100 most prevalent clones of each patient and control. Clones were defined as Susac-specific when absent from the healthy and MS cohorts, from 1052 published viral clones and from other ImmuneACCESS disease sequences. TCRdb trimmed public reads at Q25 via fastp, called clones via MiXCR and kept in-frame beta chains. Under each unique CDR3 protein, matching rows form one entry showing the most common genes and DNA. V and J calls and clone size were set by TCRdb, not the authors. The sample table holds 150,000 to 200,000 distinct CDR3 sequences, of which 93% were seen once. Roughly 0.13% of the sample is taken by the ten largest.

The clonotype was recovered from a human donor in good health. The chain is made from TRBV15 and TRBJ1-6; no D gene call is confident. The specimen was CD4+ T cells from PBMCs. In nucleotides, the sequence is TGTGCCACCAGCAGAGATAATCACTCACCCCTCCACTTT. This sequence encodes CATSRDNHSPLHF.